This T cell receptor beta chain appears in the sequencing data of a study of cytomegalovirus exposure and HLA in healthy donors. Study outcomes and limitations: When a later analysis compared HLA-associated TCR beta chains with equally common others, the HLA-associated chains turned out to be more clonally expanded and to have lower generation probabilities. The authors enumerated around 150 TCR beta chains as linked to cytomegalovirus.

Worth noting for this clone: Its specificity is not known.

The PCR made use of 60 Vbeta and 13 Jbeta primers. As handled by the study authors: An analysis performed later counted about 80 million unique TCR beta chains (roughly 10 million of them shared). Clones were sequenced by immunoSEQ multiplex PCR, and TCRdb holds only the in-frame ones, with some missing. V and J calls and clone size come straight from that table; D and trimming were deduced from the DNA. Found here are about 140,000 clones, more than 75% of them singletons; the top ten hold 2% to 3%. CDR3 length: 15 amino acids. Germline V gene data show CDR1 as MNHNS and CDR2 as SASEGT. V lost 5 bases and J lost 3; bases outside the gene matches: 4.

The sequencing input was PBMCs. This receptor was taken from a man aged 50 or older in good health and CMV-seronegative. The genes are TRBV6-1 and TRBJ1-6; TRBD1 matches at 7 bases. The CDR3 coding sequence is TGTGCCAGCAGTTTGCAGGGGGACTATAATTCACCCCTCCACTTT. Translation: CASSLQGDYNSPLHF.